This T cell receptor (beta chain) was captured in a study of cytomegalovirus exposure and HLA in healthy donors. General study points: CMV serostatus was the only immune exposure information that was available.

Vbeta (60) and Jbeta (13) primers were used in the PCR. Data came from immunoSEQ multiplex PCR; TCRdb stores just in-frame clones and leaves some out. The data hold about 140,000 clones, with approximately 80% observed a single time. The ends lost 5 bases at V and 7 bases at J; junction bases unmatched: 11. The CDR3 sequence is 14 residues long. In germline, CDR1 is LNHDA, CDR2 SQIVND (reference sequence). Healthy bone marrow donors made up the cohort. This clone was counted once. What it binds is not known. This TCR derives from a man aged 35 to 55 in good health and CMV-seronegative. The sequencing input was PBMCs. J is TRBJ2-7 and V is TRBV19; 7 bases fit TRBD1. CDR3 amino acids: CASSRTGSSSEQYF. DNA for the CDR3: TGTGCCAGTAGTCGGACAGGTAGTAGTTCAGAGCAGTACTTC.